The rows below give T cell receptor beta chains drawn from one sample of a study of OX40 agonist ivuxolimab in advanced cancers. The table came from immunoSEQ multiplex PCR; TCRdb's copy has only in-frame clones and leaves some out. The sample yields about 46,000 clones, roughly 88% seen once. The starting material was CD4+ or CD8+ T cells sorted from blood, obtained in a trial of the OX40 agonist ivuxolimab. The source is an adult with an advanced solid tumor such as melanoma, head and neck, liver or kidney cancer. Both conserved end residues are part of each CDR3. Each record gives: J gene, CDR3 length, D gene, V gene, CDR3 DNA, CDR3 protein. A D gene is named only where the DNA matches it firmly.

TRBJ1-1 11 . TRBV7-6 TGTGCCAGCAGCTTGGGCACTGAAGCTTTCTTT CASSLGTEAFF
TRBJ2-1 16 TRBD1 TRBV13 TGTGCCAGCAGCCCAAGGGACAGGGAGGACACCCATGAGCAGTTCTTC CASSPRDREDTHEQFF
TRBJ2-2 15 TRBD2 TRBV10-2 TGCGCCAGCGGCGGGATGAGCGGGAGAACCGGGGAGCTGTTTTTT CASGGMSGRTGELFF
TRBJ2-7 15 TRBD2 TRBV6-6 TGTGCCTGCAGGACTAGCGGGAGGGCCGGGTACGAGCAGTACTTC CACRTSGRAGYEQYF
TRBJ1-6 17 . TRBV30 TGTGCCTGGAGTGTAAGCCGGACACCCTCCGCGAATTCACCCCTCCACTTT CAWSVSRTPSANSPLHF
TRBJ1-1 15 TRBD1 TRBV5-8 TGTGCCAGCAGCTTTCACAGGGGGGCGAACACTGAAGCTTTCTTT CASSFHRGANTEAFF
TRBJ2-2 13 . TRBV11-2 TGTGCCAGCAGCTTGTCCTACACCGGGGAGCTGTTTTTT CASSLSYTGELFF
TRBJ2-5 13 . TRBV10-3 TGTGCCATCAGTGAGTCCCATGGTGAGACCCAGTACTTC CAISESHGETQYF
TRBJ2-5 11 TRBD2 TRBV25-1 TGTGCCAGCGGGAGGGAGGAGACCCAGTACTTC CASGREETQYF
TRBJ2-1 15 TRBD2 TRBV6-1 TGTGCCAGCAGTAACTTAGCGGGGGGGCTTAATGAGCAGTTCTTC CASSNLAGGLNEQFF